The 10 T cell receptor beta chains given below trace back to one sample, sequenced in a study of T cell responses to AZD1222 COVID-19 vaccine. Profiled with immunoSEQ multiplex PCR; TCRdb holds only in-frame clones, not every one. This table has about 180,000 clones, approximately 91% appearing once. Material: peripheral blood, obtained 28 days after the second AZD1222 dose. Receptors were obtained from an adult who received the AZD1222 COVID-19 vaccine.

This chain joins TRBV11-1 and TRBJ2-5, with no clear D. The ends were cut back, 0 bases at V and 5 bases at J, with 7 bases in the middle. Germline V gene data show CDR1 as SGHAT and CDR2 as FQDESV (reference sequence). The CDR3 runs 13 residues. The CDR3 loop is CASSLAWSETQYF. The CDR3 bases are TGTGCCAGCAGCTTAGCCTGGTCGGAGACCCAGTACTTC.

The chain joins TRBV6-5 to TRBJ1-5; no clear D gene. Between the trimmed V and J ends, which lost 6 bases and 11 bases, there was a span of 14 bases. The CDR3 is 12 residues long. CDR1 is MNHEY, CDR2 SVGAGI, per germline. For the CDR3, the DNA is TGTGCCAGCAGACACCCTAAAGGGACCCAGCATTTT. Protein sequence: CASRHPKGTQHF.

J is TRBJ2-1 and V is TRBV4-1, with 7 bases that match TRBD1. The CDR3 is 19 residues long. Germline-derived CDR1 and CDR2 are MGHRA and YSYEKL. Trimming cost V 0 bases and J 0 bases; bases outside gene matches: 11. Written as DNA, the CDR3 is TGCGCCAGCAGCCAAGATCGGCCAGGGGGATTTAGCTCCTACAATGAGCAGTTCTTC. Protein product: CASSQDRPGGFSSYNEQFF.

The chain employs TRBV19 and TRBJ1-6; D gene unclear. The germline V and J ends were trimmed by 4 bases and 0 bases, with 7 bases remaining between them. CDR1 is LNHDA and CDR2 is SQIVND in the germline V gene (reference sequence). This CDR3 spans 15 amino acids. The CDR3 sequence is CASSRKSSYNSPLHF. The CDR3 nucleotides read TGTGCCAGTAGTAGGAAAAGCTCCTATAATTCACCCCTCCACTTT.

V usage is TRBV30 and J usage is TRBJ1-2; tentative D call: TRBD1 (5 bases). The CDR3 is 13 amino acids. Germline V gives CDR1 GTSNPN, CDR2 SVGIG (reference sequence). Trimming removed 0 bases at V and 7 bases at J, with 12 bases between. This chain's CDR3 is CAWSVSRASGYTF. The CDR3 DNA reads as TGTGCCTGGAGTGTGAGCAGGGCTAGTGGCTACACCTTC. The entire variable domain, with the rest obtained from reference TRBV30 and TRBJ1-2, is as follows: SQTIHQWPATLVQPVGSPLSLECTVEGTSNPNLYWYRQAAGRGLQLLFYSVGIGQISSEVPQNLSASRPQDRQFILSSKKLLLSDSGFYLCAWSVSRASGYTFGSGTRLTVV.

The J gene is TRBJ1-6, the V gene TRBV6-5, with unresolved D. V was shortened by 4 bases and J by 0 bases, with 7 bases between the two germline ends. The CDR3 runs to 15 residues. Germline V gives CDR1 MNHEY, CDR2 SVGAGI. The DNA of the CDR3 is TGTGCCAGCAGTTTAACCAGCTCCTATAATTCACCCCTCCACTTT. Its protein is CASSLTSSYNSPLHF.

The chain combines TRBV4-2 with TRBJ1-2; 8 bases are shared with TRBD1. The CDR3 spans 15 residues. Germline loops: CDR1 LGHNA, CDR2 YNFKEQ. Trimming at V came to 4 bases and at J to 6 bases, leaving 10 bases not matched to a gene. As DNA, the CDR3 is TGTGCCAGCAGCCGGGAGGACAGGGCGGGCGATGGCTACACCTTC. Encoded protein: CASSREDRAGDGYTF.

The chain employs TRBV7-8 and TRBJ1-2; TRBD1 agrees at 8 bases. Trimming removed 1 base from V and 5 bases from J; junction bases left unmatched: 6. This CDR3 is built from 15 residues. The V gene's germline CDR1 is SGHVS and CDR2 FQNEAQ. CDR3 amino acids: CASSLVRTGLYGYTF. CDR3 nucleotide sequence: TGTGCCAGCAGCTTAGTCAGGACAGGGCTTTATGGCTACACCTTC.

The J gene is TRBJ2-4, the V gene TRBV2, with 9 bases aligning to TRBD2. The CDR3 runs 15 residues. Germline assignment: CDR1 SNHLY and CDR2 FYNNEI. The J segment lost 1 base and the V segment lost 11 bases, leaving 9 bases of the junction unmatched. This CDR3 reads CASSRGGVAKNIQYF. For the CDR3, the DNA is TGTGCCTCCTCGCGGGGGGGCGTGGCCAAAAACATTCAGTACTTC.

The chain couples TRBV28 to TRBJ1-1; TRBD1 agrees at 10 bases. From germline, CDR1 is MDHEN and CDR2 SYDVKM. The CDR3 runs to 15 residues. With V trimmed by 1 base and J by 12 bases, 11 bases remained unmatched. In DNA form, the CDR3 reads TGTGCCAGCAGTTTATTTTGGGGGGGACAGGGGAAAACTTTCTTT. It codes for CASSLFWGGQGKTFF.